This T cell receptor (beta chain) is from a study of blood T cells in healthy people across ages. The CDR3 contains 16 residues. Germline V gene lookup returns CDR1 LGHDT and CDR2 YNNKEL (reference sequence). V lost 4 bases and J 0 bases, leaving 16 bases between the germline ends. A J-beta primer mix and a sample-barcoded 5' primer were used in a second PCR of about 7 to 12 cycles. Using its own MiXCR run on the 5' RACE reads, TCRdb lists one record per CDR3 protein. This sample has about 1.4 million distinct CDR3 sequences, with roughly 64% found just once. This clonotype turned up a few times. Its antigen is still unknown. Study-level points and caveats: Diversity estimates from one million T cells were considered underestimates.

The J gene is TRBJ2-7, the V gene TRBV3-1; no clear D gene. The specimen was blood. The sequence was obtained from a man younger than 35 in good health. CDR3 region: CASSPSDRSISYEQYF. For the CDR3, the DNA is TGTGCCAGCAGCCCCTCTGACCGTTCGATCTCCTACGAGCAGTACTTC.